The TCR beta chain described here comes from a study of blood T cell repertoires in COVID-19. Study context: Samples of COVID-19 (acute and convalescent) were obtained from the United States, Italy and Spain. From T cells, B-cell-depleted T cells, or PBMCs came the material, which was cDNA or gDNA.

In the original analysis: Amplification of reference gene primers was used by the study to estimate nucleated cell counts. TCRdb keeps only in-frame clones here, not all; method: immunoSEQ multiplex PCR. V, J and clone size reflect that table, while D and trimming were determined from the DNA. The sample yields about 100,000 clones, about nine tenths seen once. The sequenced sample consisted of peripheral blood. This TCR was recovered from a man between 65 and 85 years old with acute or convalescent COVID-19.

The CDR3 DNA is TGTGCCAGCAGCTTTTCTAGCGGGGGAGCCTACAATGAGCAGTTCTTC. Its translation is CASSFSSGGAYNEQFF. This chain connects TRBV11-2 to TRBJ2-1; 10 nucleotides match TRBD2. Germline V gene lookup returns CDR1 SGHAT and CDR2 FQNNGV. This CDR3 has 16 amino acids. Unmatched junction bases numbered 4, after V lost 3 bases and J lost 2 bases. The complete variable domain, with remaining parts taken from reference TRBV11-2 and TRBJ2-1, reads EAGVAQSPRYKIIEKRQSVAFWCNPISGHATLYWYQQILGQGPKLLIQFQNNGVVDDSQLPKDRFSAERLKGVDSTLKIQPAKLEDSAVYLCASSFSSGGAYNEQFFGPGTRLTVL.